This passage covers 8 T cell receptor beta chains from one sample sequenced in a study of blood T cell repertoires in COVID-19. The method was immunoSEQ multiplex PCR; TCRdb's version includes in-frame clones alone and lacks a portion of them. The table lists 110,000 to 150,000 clones, 80% to 90% of them singletons. What was sequenced was PBMCs or T cells enriched from blood (not recorded which). These receptors all stem from a middle-aged man who had recovered from COVID-19.

The chain carries TRBV28 and TRBJ2-7; TRBD2 might be the D (5 bases). Germline-derived CDR1 and CDR2 are MDHEN and SYDVKM. Trimming left V 6 bases short and J 3 bases short, with 24 bases between. The CDR3 spans 17 residues. DNA for the CDR3: TGTGCCAGCAGCTATATTCGTAAGAGGGAAGCCGACTACGAGCAGTACTTC. Its protein product is CASSYIRKREADYEQYF.

The rearrangement links TRBV7-9 to TRBJ1-2; possible D gene TRBD1, 6 bases. CDR1 is SEHNR and CDR2 is FQNEAQ in the germline V gene (reference sequence). The CDR3 contains 17 residues. Trimming removed 3 bases at V and 1 base at J, with 18 bases between. The CDR3 DNA reads as TGTGCCAGCAGCTTCTCAGGGGACCTCTCTCTTAACTATGGCTACACCTTC. This encodes CASSFSGDLSLNYGYTF.

The chain links TRBV6-5 to TRBJ2-7, with D possibly being TRBD1 (6 bases). The germline CDR1 and CDR2 sequences are MNHEY and SVGAGI. This CDR3 region has 14 residues. V dropped 5 bases and J dropped 3 bases, with 14 bases sitting between them. CDR3 DNA: TGTGCCAGCAGTAGAAGCGGACAGCTCTACGAGCAGTACTTC. Its translation: CASSRSGQLYEQYF.

This sequence joins TRBV10-3 and TRBJ2-3; 9 bases match TRBD2. The CDR3 is 13 residues long. Trimming at V came to 8 bases and at J to 5 bases, leaving 5 bases not matched to a gene. CDR1 is ENHRY, CDR2 SYGVKD, per germline. CDR3 sequence reads: CAIGGGAVDTQYF. CDR3 nucleotides: TGTGCCATCGGCGGGGGGGCAGTAGATACGCAGTATTTT.

J is TRBJ2-7 and V is TRBV2; 11 positions agree with TRBD2. J lost 3 bases, V lost 6 bases, and 4 bases had no gene match. The CDR3 loop spans 14 amino acids. Germline V lookup: CDR1 SNHLY, CDR2 FYNNEI. CDR3 amino acids: CASSPTSGDYEQYV. The DNA for the CDR3 is TGTGCCAGCAGCCCGACTAGCGGGGACTACGAGCAGTACGTC.

The chain couples TRBV19 to TRBJ2-4, with D tentatively TRBD1 (5 bases). This CDR3 region has 16 residues. Trimming removed 1 base at V and 3 bases at J, with 13 bases between. From germline, CDR1 is LNHDA and CDR2 SQIVND (reference sequence). CDR3 DNA: TGTGCCAGTAGTATAGGACAGCCCAGTCGCAAAAACATTCAGTACTTC. Translating it yields CASSIGQPSRKNIQYF. Complete variable domain (other parts from reference TRBV19 and TRBJ2-4): DGGITQSPKYLFRKEGQNVTLSCEQNLNHDAMYWYRQDPGQGLRLIYYSQIVNDFQKGDIAEGYSVSREKKESFPLTVTSAQKNPTAFYLCASSIGQPSRKNIQYFGAGTRLSVL.

This clone was picked up many times. The CDR3 region is CASSAGTAYGYTF. CDR3 nucleotides: TGTGCCAGCAGCGCAGGGACAGCGTATGGCTACACCTTC. The rearrangement links TRBV9 to TRBJ1-2, with 7 bases identical to TRBD1. Germline V gene sequence: CDR1 SGDLS, CDR2 YYNGEE. This CDR3 has 13 residues. Trimming removed 3 bases from V and 5 bases from J; junction bases left unmatched: 4.

The chain has TRBV6-5 and TRBJ1-6, with 7 bases fitting TRBD1. Germline lookup yields CDR1 MNHEY and CDR2 SVGAGI. The CDR3 runs to 14 residues. The junction had 9 bases not matched to a gene; V was cut back by 6 bases and J by 10 bases. The CDR3 sequence is CASRKSYRGSPLHF. CDR3 in DNA: TGTGCCAGCAGGAAATCGTACAGGGGATCACCCCTCCACTTT.